Many counts were recorded for the clone carrying this T cell receptor beta chain. The sample is drawn from a study of T-cell reconstitution after alpha-beta-depleted transplantation in children. A library of TCRbeta sequences, prepared with unique molecular identifiers, was generated. MiXCR was run by TCRdb on the PCR reads, yielding one entry per CDR3 protein. The sample contains around 96,000 distinct CDR3 sequences, 12% of which appear only once. The receptor was isolated from a human donor who donated a stem cell graft to a child with inherited bone marrow failure. This specimen was PBMCs from the stem cell graft donor, taken from the stem cell graft.

The CDR3 sequence: CASSQERQGTNSYYGYTF. CDR3 bases: TGCGCCAGCAGCCAGGAGAGACAGGGGACTAACTCCTACTATGGCTACACCTTC. V and J are TRBV4-3 and TRBJ1-2; 8 bases are shared with TRBD1. CDR1 LGHNA and CDR2 YSLEER come from the germline V gene. Trimming took 3 bases from V and 3 from J; bases not matched to a gene: 15. The CDR3 sequence is 18 residues long.